Listed below are T cell receptor beta chains from one sample, sequenced in a study of T-cell reconstitution after alpha-beta-depleted transplantation in children. Each CDR3 protein gets one entry after TCRdb re-called the PCR reads with MiXCR. The data show about 640,000 distinct CDR3 sequences, with 10% to 15% seen just once and 2.2% held by the top ten. The sample in question was PBMCs, mostly from graft donor cells, obtained 360 days after TCRalphabeta/CD19-depleted stem cell transplant. These receptors all come from a male patient aged 5 to 17 who had a stem cell transplant for acute myeloid leukemia, so the T cells may come from the graft donor. Each CDR3 is given with its conserved first and last residue. D genes are given only for firm matches. Rows give clone size only sometimes, using once, few, many, or a class for an expanded clone.

CDR3 protein,CDR3 DNA,D gene,V gene,clone size,J gene
CSVRQGNREQYF,TGCAGCGTGAGACAGGGGAATCGCGAGCAGTACTTC,TRBD1,TRBV29-1,few,TRBJ2-7
CSAMGRLTDTQYF,TGCAGTGCTATGGGACGGCTCACAGATACGCAGTATTTT,.,TRBV20-1,.,TRBJ2-3
CASSVSGISYNEQFF,TGTGCCAGCAGTGTTAGCGGGATTTCCTACAATGAGCAGTTCTTC,TRBD2,TRBV12-3/TRBV12-4,many,TRBJ2-1
CATAGDWGRGSLETQYF,TGTGCCACCGCAGGGGATTGGGGTCGCGGGAGCCTAGAGACCCAGTACTTC,.,TRBV24-1,.,TRBJ2-5
CASSVGIYGYTF,TGTGCCAGCAGCGTCGGGATCTATGGCTACACCTTC,.,TRBV7-8,few,TRBJ1-2
CASSPIPLAIDSYEQYF,TGTGCCAGCAGTCCGATCCCGCTAGCGATTGATTCCTACGAGCAGTACTTC,.,TRBV27,many,TRBJ2-7
CASSYSRQGTTYNEQFF,TGTGCCAGCAGTTACTCAAGACAGGGAACAACCTACAATGAGCAGTTCTTC,TRBD1,TRBV6-2/TRBV6-3,.,TRBJ2-1
CASSQGRANTGELFF,TGTGCCAGCTCACAGGGGAGGGCGAACACCGGGGAGCTGTTTTTT,.,TRBV10-3,.,TRBJ2-2
CASSLYGNEKLFF,TGCGCCAGCAGCCTGTACGGGAATGAAAAACTGTTTTTT,.,TRBV5-1,.,TRBJ1-4
CASSFGPRGPKTEAFF,TGTGCCAGCAGTTTTGGCCCGCGGGGGCCTAAGACTGAAGCTTTCTTT,.,TRBV28,.,TRBJ1-1
CASSVTGGSQPQHF,TGTGCCAGCAGTGTAACAGGGGGCAGTCAGCCCCAGCATTTT,TRBD1,TRBV12-3/TRBV12-4,many,TRBJ1-5
CASSLKAISGQRYNEQFF,TGTGCCAGCAGCTTAAAAGCTATCTCGGGACAGAGATACAATGAGCAGTTCTTC,TRBD1,TRBV13,.,TRBJ2-1
CATSDLGSGETQYF,TGTGCCACCAGTGATTTGGGCTCCGGGGAGACCCAGTACTTC,.,TRBV24-1,.,TRBJ2-5
CSVVAGTQGYTF,TGCAGCGTTGTAGCAGGCACTCAGGGCTACACCTTC,.,TRBV29-1,.,TRBJ1-2
CASNPGGGLSYEQYF,TGTGCCAGCAACCCCGGCGGGGGGCTCTCCTACGAGCAGTACTTC,TRBD2,TRBV28,.,TRBJ2-7
CASSGLAGGPHEQFF,TGTGCCAGCAGCGGACTAGCGGGAGGCCCCCATGAGCAGTTCTTC,TRBD2,TRBV7-6,.,TRBJ2-1
CSARDRGIGKGLWYF,TGCAGTGCTAGAGATAGGGGGATTGGGAAGGGACTTTGGTACTTC,.,TRBV20-1,few,TRBJ2-4
CASRRVSYNEQFF,TGTGCCAGCAGGCGGGTCTCCTACAATGAGCAGTTCTTC,.,TRBV5-5,.,TRBJ2-1
CASPRGAGEFF,TGTGCCAGCCCTAGAGGGGCAGGGGAGTTCTTC,.,TRBV12-3/TRBV12-4,.,TRBJ2-1
CASSLRAWYNEQFF,TGTGCCAGCAGCTTACGGGCATGGTACAATGAGCAGTTCTTC,.,TRBV7-3,many,TRBJ2-1
CASIFGTGTYGYTF,TGTGCCAGCATCTTCGGGACAGGGACCTATGGCTACACCTTC,TRBD1,TRBV18,.,TRBJ1-2
CSARDSGGRGNQPQHF,TGCAGTGCTAGAGATTCCGGGGGCAGGGGCAATCAGCCCCAGCATTTT,.,TRBV20-1,.,TRBJ1-5
CSVGAVDGELFF,TGCAGCGTTGGGGCGGTCGACGGGGAGCTGTTTTTT,.,TRBV29-1,many,TRBJ2-2
CASSYGMGGFSIQYF,TGTGCCAGCAGTTACGGTATGGGAGGGTTCAGCATTCAGTACTTC,TRBD2,TRBV6-2/TRBV6-3,many,TRBJ2-4
CASGVGTVQETQYF,TGTGCCAGCGGGGTCGGGACAGTACAAGAGACCCAGTACTTC,TRBD1,TRBV28,.,TRBJ2-5
CASKLAGANVLTF,TGCGCCAGCAAGTTGGCTGGGGCCAACGTCCTGACTTTC,.,TRBV5-1,many,TRBJ2-6
CASKNRDPNTEAFF,TGTGCCAGCAAAAACAGGGACCCGAACACTGAAGCTTTCTTT,.,TRBV2,few,TRBJ1-1
CSAPGLEAYEQYF,TGCAGTGCGCCGGGACTCGAAGCCTACGAGCAGTACTTC,.,TRBV20-1,few,TRBJ2-7
CASSLAEGVYEQYF,TGTGCCAGCAGCTTAGCAGAGGGAGTCTACGAGCAGTACTTC,.,TRBV7-2,.,TRBJ2-7
CASSPPGLAGSEQYF,TGTGCCAGCAGTCCCCCGGGACTAGCGGGATCCGAGCAGTACTTC,TRBD2,TRBV28,few,TRBJ2-7
CASSRDGGGNEQFF,TGTGCCAGCAGCCGGGACGGGGGTGGTAATGAGCAGTTCTTC,.,TRBV11-2,.,TRBJ2-1
CASSDGPFSEKLFF,TGTGCCAGCAGTGACGGACCATTCAGTGAAAAACTGTTTTTT,.,TRBV12-3/TRBV12-4,few,TRBJ1-4
CSARDEAGGGEQFF,TGCAGTGCTAGAGATGAAGCGGGAGGGGGTGAGCAGTTCTTC,TRBD2,TRBV20-1,few,TRBJ2-1
CASTEGAISGRSSSYEQYF,TGTGCCAGCACTGAGGGGGCAATTAGCGGGAGGTCCAGCTCCTACGAGCAGTACTTC,TRBD2,TRBV28,few,TRBJ2-7
CASSPLRAAYTGELFF,TGTGCCAGCTCACCACTGAGGGCAGCCTACACCGGGGAGCTGTTTTTT,.,TRBV18,few,TRBJ2-2
CASSYRTSRGTTNTGELFF,TGTGCCAGCAGTTATCGGACCAGCCGCGGAACAACGAACACCGGGGAGCTGTTTTTT,.,TRBV28,few,TRBJ2-2
CASKGVSVDFHEQYF,TGCGCCAGCAAGGGAGTGAGTGTGGACTTCCACGAGCAGTACTTC,.,TRBV5-1,few,TRBJ2-7
CASSSSSGRAFGTDTQYF,TGTGCCAGCTCATCTTCCAGCGGGAGGGCCTTCGGCACAGATACGCAGTATTTT,TRBD2,TRBV18,.,TRBJ2-3
CASSRGHKTYEQYF,TGTGCCAGCTCACGAGGACATAAAACCTACGAGCAGTACTTC,.,TRBV18,.,TRBJ2-7
CASVLGRTSYNEQFF,TGTGCCAGCGTCTTGGGGAGAACCTCCTACAATGAGCAGTTCTTC,.,TRBV28,few,TRBJ2-1
CASSLRPPGLADSYNEQFF,TGTGCCAGCAGCTTAAGGCCTCCGGGACTAGCGGATTCCTACAATGAGCAGTTCTTC,TRBD2,TRBV7-3,.,TRBJ2-1
CASSIRSGRGYEQYF,TGTGCCAGCAGCATCCGTAGCGGGAGGGGGTACGAGCAGTACTTC,TRBD2,TRBV7-2,.,TRBJ2-7
CSASVASGIYEQYF,TGCAGTGCTAGCGTGGCTAGCGGGATCTACGAGCAGTACTTC,TRBD2,TRBV20-1,many,TRBJ2-7
CASSIYGETQYF,TGTGCCAGTAGTATTTACGGGGAGACCCAGTACTTC,.,TRBV19,few,TRBJ2-5
CASSPGLSPWGTEAFF,TGTGCCAGCAGCCCGGGCCTATCCCCTTGGGGCACTGAAGCTTTCTTT,.,TRBV7-8,few,TRBJ1-1
CASSLRTGGGSSYNEQFF,TGTGCCAGCAGCTTAAGAACTGGCGGGGGCAGCTCCTACAATGAGCAGTTCTTC,.,TRBV11-1,few,TRBJ2-1
CASSSRGNNEQFF,TGTGCCAGCAGCTCACGAGGGAACAATGAGCAGTTCTTC,.,TRBV14,.,TRBJ2-1
CASSLRAKLDRYGYTF,TGTGCCAGCAGTTTAAGAGCTAAGCTGGACCGCTATGGCTACACCTTC,.,TRBV28,few,TRBJ1-2
CAISESVLVVYNEQFF,TGTGCCATCAGTGAGTCGGTACTAGTGGTCTACAATGAGCAGTTCTTC,.,TRBV10-3,many,TRBJ2-1